These T cell receptor beta chains were read from a single sample in a study of cytomegalovirus exposure and HLA in healthy donors. Some clones are missing from TCRdb's copy, which holds only in-frame ones; the method was immunoSEQ multiplex PCR. The sample includes about 77,000 clones, around 82% of them seen just once. Sample: PBMCs. These receptor sequences come from a man aged 35 to 55 in good health and CMV-seronegative. CDR3s include the opening cysteine and the closing phenylalanine or tryptophan. The D gene is left open where the match is weak. A row's size may be missing; if present it is once, few, many or a size class.

.	TRBV5-1	TRBD2	15	TRBJ2-7	CASSLEGLTPGEQYF	TGCGCCAGCAGCTTGGAGGGACTAACGCCGGGGGAGCAGTACTTC
.	TRBV5-4	.	12	TRBJ2-7	CASSPDTYEQYF	TGTGCCAGCAGCCCGGACACCTACGAGCAGTACTTC
once	TRBV6-1	TRBD1	12	TRBJ2-7	CASKGTGGEQYF	TGTGCCAGCAAAGGGACAGGGGGAGAGCAGTACTTC
.	TRBV5-1	.	13	TRBJ2-7	CASNLDGGREQYF	TGCGCCAGCAACCTGGACGGGGGACGGGAGCAGTACTTC
.	TRBV18	TRBD2	17	TRBJ2-5	CASSPRPPGLAGETQYF	TGTGCCAGCTCACCACGGCCGCCGGGACTAGCGGGGGAGACCCAGTACTTC
.	TRBV5-1	.	14	TRBJ2-5	CASSLTQGQETQYF	TGCGCCAGCAGCTTGACGCAGGGACAAGAGACCCAGTACTTC
.	TRBV27	TRBD2	15	TRBJ2-1	CASSLWSGGAGEQFF	TGTGCCAGCAGTTTATGGAGCGGGGGGGCTGGTGAGCAGTTCTTC
.	TRBV19	TRBD1	15	TRBJ1-1	CASNPHRGPNTEAFF	TGTGCCAGTAACCCGCACAGGGGACCGAACACTGAAGCTTTCTTT
.	TRBV9	.	13	TRBJ2-7	CASSVSTTYEQYF	TGTGCCAGCAGCGTTTCTACCACCTACGAGCAGTACTTC
.	TRBV7-9	.	13	TRBJ2-5	CASIPSYAGTQYF	TGTGCCAGCATCCCTTCGTACGCCGGGACCCAGTACTTC
once	TRBV25-1	TRBD2	15	TRBJ2-3	CASSLTSGGSDTQYF	TGTGCCAGCAGCCTGACTAGCGGGGGTTCAGATACGCAGTATTTT
.	TRBV4-1	.	16	TRBJ1-4	CASSQDSGADNEKLFF	TGCGCCAGCAGCCAAGATTCAGGGGCGGACAATGAAAAACTGTTTTTT
.	TRBV5-1	TRBD1	14	TRBJ2-3	CASTLNRGADTQYF	TGCGCCAGCACCCTCAACAGGGGGGCAGATACGCAGTATTTT
.	TRBV6-4	TRBD2	16	TRBJ2-2	CASSRLAGLNTGELFF	TGTGCCAGCAGCAGACTAGCGGGACTTAACACCGGGGAGCTGTTTTTT
.	TRBV6-6	TRBD1	15	TRBJ2-7	CASSRADRVQEEQYF	TGTGCCAGCAGTAGAGCCGACAGGGTTCAGGAGGAGCAGTACTTC
.	TRBV7-2	.	13	TRBJ2-2	CASSLRAGGELFF	TGTGCCAGCAGCTTAAGGGCGGGCGGGGAGCTGTTTTTT
few	TRBV4-2	TRBD1	16	TRBJ1-5	CASSQVGGQGSQPQHF	TGTGCCAGCAGCCAAGTGGGGGGACAGGGGAGTCAGCCCCAGCATTTT
.	TRBV5-1	.	16	TRBJ1-3	CASSLGLGPSGNTIYF	TGCGCCAGCAGCTTGGGTCTGGGGCCCTCTGGAAACACCATATATTTT
.	TRBV6-5	.	16	TRBJ1-1	CASSYFRLQKNTEAFF	TGTGCCAGCAGTTACTTTAGACTCCAGAAGAACACTGAAGCTTTCTTT
.	TRBV12-2	.	14	TRBJ2-7	CASRFGDSRNEQYF	TGTGCAAGTCGCTTTGGGGACAGCCGGAACGAGCAGTACTTC
.	TRBV5-1	TRBD1	13	TRBJ2-1	CASSRGQGEEQFF	TGCGCCAGCAGCAGGGGACAGGGGGAGGAGCAGTTCTTC
.	TRBV18	.	15	TRBJ2-1	CASSSLESRAYEQFF	TGTGCCAGCTCATCTCTTGAGTCCAGGGCGTATGAGCAGTTCTTC
.	TRBV28	.	12	TRBJ2-5	CASSYGAETQYF	TGTGCCAGCAGTTATGGGGCGGAGACCCAGTACTTC
.	TRBV5-4	.	16	TRBJ1-3	CASSLDMGLGGNTIYF	TGTGCCAGCAGCTTGGACATGGGCTTGGGTGGAAACACCATATATTTT
.	TRBV2	TRBD1	13	TRBJ1-5	CASSRRTGKPQHF	TGTGCCAGCAGTCGCCGGACAGGGAAGCCCCAGCATTTT
.	TRBV5-5	.	15	TRBJ1-2	CASSLAGGLNYGYTF	TGTGCCAGCAGCTTAGCGGGGGGCCTGAACTATGGCTACACCTTC
.	TRBV30	TRBD1	15	TRBJ1-6	CAWMIRDRHNSPLHF	TGTGCCTGGATGATCCGGGACAGACATAATTCACCCCTCCACTTT
few	TRBV6-5	.	15	TRBJ1-5	CASSLRPEGKQPQHF	TGTGCCAGCAGTTTACGTCCCGAGGGTAAACAGCCCCAGCATTTT
.	TRBV9	.	15	TRBJ1-6	CPSSSGGREDSPLHF	TGTCCCAGCAGCTCGGGGGGCCGGGAAGATTCACCCCTCCACTTT
.	TRBV19	TRBD1	17	TRBJ2-3	CASSMAGTGYRTDTQYF	TGTGCCAGTAGTATGGCTGGGACAGGCTACAGGACAGATACGCAGTATTTT
.	TRBV4-3	.	15	TRBJ1-4	CASSQDLTRSEKLFF	TGCGCCAGCAGCCAAGATCTTACCAGGTCGGAAAAACTGTTTTTT
.	TRBV7-9	.	12	TRBJ1-1	CASPSVNTEAFF	TGTGCCAGCCCGTCAGTGAACACTGAAGCTTTCTTT
.	TRBV5-4	.	16	TRBJ1-1	CASSLADRAPNTEAFF	TGTGCCAGCAGCTTGGCAGACAGAGCGCCAAACACTGAAGCTTTCTTT
.	TRBV9	TRBD1	12	TRBJ1-2	CASGQGVSGYTF	TGTGCCAGCGGCCAGGGGGTGAGCGGCTACACCTTC
.	TRBV10-3	.	16	TRBJ1-5	CAISTTGRVGNQPQHF	TGTGCCATCAGTACTACAGGAAGAGTGGGCAATCAGCCCCAGCATTTT
once	TRBV7-9	.	12	TRBJ1-2	CASSRDSYGYTF	TGTGCCAGCAGCCGTGACAGCTATGGCTACACCTTC
.	TRBV19	.	14	TRBJ1-1	CASSIAGLGTEAFF	TGTGCCAGTAGTATTGCGGGGTTGGGGACTGAAGCTTTCTTT
once	TRBV9	.	14	TRBJ1-2	CASRQGAGYYGYTF	TGTGCCAGCAGACAGGGAGCGGGGTACTATGGCTACACCTTC
.	TRBV7-2	TRBD2	18	TRBJ2-1	CASSLGLAGDPFRNEQFF	TGTGCCAGCAGCTTAGGACTAGCGGGGGATCCCTTTAGGAATGAGCAGTTCTTC
.	TRBV28	.	13	TRBJ2-7	CASSPPRTYEQYF	TGTGCCAGCAGTCCGCCCAGGACCTACGAGCAGTACTTC
.	TRBV7-9	TRBD1	14	TRBJ1-4	CASSYRGPNEKLFF	TGTGCCAGCAGCTACAGGGGACCCAATGAAAAACTGTTTTTT
medium-sized	TRBV4-1	.	16	TRBJ2-2	CASSQVVGARTGELFF	TGCGCCAGCAGCCAAGTTGTGGGCGCGCGCACCGGGGAGCTGTTTTTT
.	TRBV5-1	TRBD2	15	TRBJ2-1	CASSRSGGANNEQFF	TGCGCCAGCAGCCGTAGCGGGGGGGCCAACAATGAGCAGTTCTTC
.	TRBV6-1	.	14	TRBJ1-1	CASIQGVVARRAFF	TGTGCCAGCATCCAGGGCGTGGTAGCAAGGAGAGCTTTCTTT
few	TRBV9	TRBD2	15	TRBJ2-2	CASSQRRGGTGELFF	TGTGCCAGCAGCCAAAGAAGGGGAGGGACCGGGGAGCTGTTTTTT
.	TRBV11-1	.	15	TRBJ2-7	CASSLPRGTTYEQYF	TGTGCCAGCAGCTTGCCGCGGGGGACAACCTACGAGCAGTACTTC
.	TRBV9	TRBD1	16	TRBJ2-2	CASSDRDRGFGGELFF	TGTGCCAGCAGCGACCGGGACAGGGGTTTTGGCGGGGAGCTGTTTTTT
many	TRBV4-3	TRBD1	17	TRBJ2-1	CASSQEDRDRGIHEQFF	TGCGCCAGCAGCCAAGAAGACCGGGACAGGGGAATCCATGAGCAGTTCTTC
.	TRBV7-3	TRBD1	14	TRBJ2-7	CASSPRTGGDEQYF	TGTGCCAGCAGCCCTAGGACAGGGGGCGACGAGCAGTACTTC
few	TRBV14	.	17	TRBJ1-2	CASSLRERGGFNYGYTF	TGTGCCAGCAGCCTTCGCGAAAGGGGGGGCTTTAACTATGGCTACACCTTC
.	TRBV7-3	.	13	TRBJ2-1	CASSVTSSTEQFF	TGTGCCAGCAGCGTTACTAGCAGTACTGAGCAGTTCTTC
.	TRBV5-1	TRBD2	15	TRBJ2-3	CASRDLAGNTDTQYF	TGCGCCAGCAGGGACCTAGCGGGAAACACAGATACGCAGTATTTT